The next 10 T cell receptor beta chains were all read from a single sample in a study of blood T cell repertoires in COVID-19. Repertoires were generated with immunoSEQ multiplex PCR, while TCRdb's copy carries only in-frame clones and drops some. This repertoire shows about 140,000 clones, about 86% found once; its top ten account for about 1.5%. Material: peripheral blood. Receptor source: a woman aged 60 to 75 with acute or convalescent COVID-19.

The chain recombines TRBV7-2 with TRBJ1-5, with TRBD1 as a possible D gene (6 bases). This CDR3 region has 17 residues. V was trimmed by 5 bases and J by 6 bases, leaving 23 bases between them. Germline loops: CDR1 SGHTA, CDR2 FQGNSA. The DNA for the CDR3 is TGTGCCAGCAGCCCGAATACCCTCTTATCCAGGGGTCAGCCCCAGCATTTT. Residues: CASSPNTLLSRGQPQHF.

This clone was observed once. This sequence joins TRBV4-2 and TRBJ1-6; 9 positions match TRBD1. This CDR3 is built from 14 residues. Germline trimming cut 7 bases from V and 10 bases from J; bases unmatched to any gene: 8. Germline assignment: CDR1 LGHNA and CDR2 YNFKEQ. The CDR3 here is CASTRQGGRSPLHF. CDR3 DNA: TGTGCCAGCACACGACAGGGGGGACGGTCACCCCTCCACTTT.

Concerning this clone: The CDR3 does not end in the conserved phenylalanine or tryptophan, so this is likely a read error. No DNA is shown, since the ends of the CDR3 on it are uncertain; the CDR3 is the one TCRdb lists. Here the CDR3 reads CSPPSGTHI. This sequence joins TRBV20-1 and TRBJ2-7; whether TRBD1, the table's D call, matches the DNA was not checked. Including both end residues, the CDR3 is 9 amino acids long. Germline loops: CDR1 DFQATT, CDR2 SNEGSKA (reference sequence).

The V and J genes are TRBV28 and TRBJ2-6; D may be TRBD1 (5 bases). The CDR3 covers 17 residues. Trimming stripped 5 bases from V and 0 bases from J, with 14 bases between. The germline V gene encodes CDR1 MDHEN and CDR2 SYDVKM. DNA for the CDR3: TGTGCCAGCAGTCAACAGGTACGAGTCTCTGGGGCCAACGTCCTGACTTTC. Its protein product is CASSQQVRVSGANVLTF.

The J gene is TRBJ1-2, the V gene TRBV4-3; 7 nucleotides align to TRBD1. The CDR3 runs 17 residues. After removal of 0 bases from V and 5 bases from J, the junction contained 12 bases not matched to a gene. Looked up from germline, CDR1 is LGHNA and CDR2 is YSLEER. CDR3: CASSQEVGTVNLYGYTF. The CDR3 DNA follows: TGCGCCAGCAGCCAAGAGGTAGGGACAGTGAACCTGTATGGCTACACCTTC.

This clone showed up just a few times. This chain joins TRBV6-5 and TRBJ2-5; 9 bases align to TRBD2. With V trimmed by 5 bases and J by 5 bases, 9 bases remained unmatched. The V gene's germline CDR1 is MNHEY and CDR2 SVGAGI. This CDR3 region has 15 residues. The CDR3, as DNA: TGTGCCAGCAGTACCCCGAGCGGGGGGCAGGAGACCCAGTACTTC. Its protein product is CASSTPSGGQETQYF.

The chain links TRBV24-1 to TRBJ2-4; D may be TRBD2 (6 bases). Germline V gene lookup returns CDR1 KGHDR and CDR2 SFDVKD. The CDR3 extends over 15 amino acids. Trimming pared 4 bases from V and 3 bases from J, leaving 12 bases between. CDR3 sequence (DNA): TGTGCCACCAGTGACCCCGTGGAGGGCAAAAACATTCAGTACTTC. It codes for CATSDPVEGKNIQYF.

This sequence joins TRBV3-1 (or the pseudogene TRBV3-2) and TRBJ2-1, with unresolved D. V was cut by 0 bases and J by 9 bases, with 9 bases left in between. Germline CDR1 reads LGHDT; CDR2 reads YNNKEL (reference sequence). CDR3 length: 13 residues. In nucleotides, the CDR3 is TGTGCCAGCAGCCAAGATGGGCTCAGTGAGCAGTTCTTC. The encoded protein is CASSQDGLSEQFF.

The CDR3 nucleotides read TGTGCCAGTAGTACTGGCGGGGGGACCACAGATACGCAGTATTTT. Protein: CASSTGGGTTDTQYF. The rearrangement joins TRBV19 to TRBJ2-3, with 8 bases matching TRBD2. The CDR3 runs 15 residues. With V trimmed by 4 bases and J by 2 bases, 5 bases remained unmatched. CDR1 LNHDA and CDR2 SQIVND come from the germline V gene (reference sequence).

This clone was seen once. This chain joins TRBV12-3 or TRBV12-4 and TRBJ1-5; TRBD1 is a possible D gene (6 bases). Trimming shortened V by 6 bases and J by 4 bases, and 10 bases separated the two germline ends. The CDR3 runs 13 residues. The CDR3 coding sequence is TGTGCCAGCAGAGCAGGGGAAAATCAGCCCCAGCATTTT. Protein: CASRAGENQPQHF.